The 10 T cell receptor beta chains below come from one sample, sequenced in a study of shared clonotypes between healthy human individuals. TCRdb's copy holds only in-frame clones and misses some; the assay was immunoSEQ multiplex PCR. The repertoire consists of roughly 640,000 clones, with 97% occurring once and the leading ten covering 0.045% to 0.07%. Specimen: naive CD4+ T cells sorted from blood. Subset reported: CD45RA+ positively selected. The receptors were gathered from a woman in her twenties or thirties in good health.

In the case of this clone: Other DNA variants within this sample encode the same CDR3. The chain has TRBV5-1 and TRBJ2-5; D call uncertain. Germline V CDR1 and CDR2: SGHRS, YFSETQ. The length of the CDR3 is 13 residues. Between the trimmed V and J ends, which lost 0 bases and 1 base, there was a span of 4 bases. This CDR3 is CASSLGTQETQYF. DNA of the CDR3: TGCGCCAGCAGCTTGGGGACCCAAGAGACCCAGTACTTC.

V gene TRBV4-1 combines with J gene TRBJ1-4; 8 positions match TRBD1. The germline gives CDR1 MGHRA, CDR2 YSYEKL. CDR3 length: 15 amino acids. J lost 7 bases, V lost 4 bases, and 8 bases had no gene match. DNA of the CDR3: TGCGCCAGCAGCCTAATGGACAGGGATAGTGAAAAACTGTTTTTT. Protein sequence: CASSLMDRDSEKLFF.

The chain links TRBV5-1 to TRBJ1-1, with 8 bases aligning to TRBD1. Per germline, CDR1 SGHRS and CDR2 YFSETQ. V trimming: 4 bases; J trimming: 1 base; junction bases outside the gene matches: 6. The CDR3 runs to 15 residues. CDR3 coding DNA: TGCGCCAGCAGCCCTAGGGACAGGCAGAACACTGAAGCTTTCTTT. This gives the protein CASSPRDRQNTEAFF.

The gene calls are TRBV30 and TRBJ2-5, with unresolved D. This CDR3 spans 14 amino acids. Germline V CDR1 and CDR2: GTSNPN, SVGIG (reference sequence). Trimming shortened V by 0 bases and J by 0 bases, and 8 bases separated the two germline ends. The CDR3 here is CAWSVWLDQETQYF. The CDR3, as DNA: TGTGCCTGGAGTGTTTGGCTAGACCAAGAGACCCAGTACTTC.

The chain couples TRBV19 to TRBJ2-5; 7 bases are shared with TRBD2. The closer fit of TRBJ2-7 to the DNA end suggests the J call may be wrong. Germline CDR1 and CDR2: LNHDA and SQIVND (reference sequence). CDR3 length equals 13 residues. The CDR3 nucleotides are TGTGCCAGTTCCAAGCGGGATCCCTACGAGCAGTACTTC. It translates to CASSKRDPYEQYF.

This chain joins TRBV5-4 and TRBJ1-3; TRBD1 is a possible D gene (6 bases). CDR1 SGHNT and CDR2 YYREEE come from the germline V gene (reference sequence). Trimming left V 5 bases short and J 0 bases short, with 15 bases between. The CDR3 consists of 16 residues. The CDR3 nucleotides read TGTGCCAGCAGTGGGGGGGCAAAGAACTCTGGAAACACCATATATTTT. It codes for CASSGGAKNSGNTIYF.

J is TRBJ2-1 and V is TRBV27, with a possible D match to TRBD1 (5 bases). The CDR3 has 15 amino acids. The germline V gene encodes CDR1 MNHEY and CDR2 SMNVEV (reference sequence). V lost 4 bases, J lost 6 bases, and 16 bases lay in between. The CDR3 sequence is CASSSQGPAANEQFF. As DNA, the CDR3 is TGTGCCAGCAGTTCGCAGGGCCCGGCGGCCAATGAGCAGTTCTTC.

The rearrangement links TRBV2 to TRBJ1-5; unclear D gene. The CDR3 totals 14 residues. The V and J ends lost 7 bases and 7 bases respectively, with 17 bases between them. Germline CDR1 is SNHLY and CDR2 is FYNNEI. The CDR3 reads CASTRTRAGQPQHF. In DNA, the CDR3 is TGTGCCAGCACCCGAACACGAGCGGGGCAGCCCCAGCATTTT. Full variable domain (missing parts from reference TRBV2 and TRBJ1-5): EPEVTQTPSHQVTQMGQEVILRCVPISNHLYFYWYRQILGQKVEFLVSFYNNEISEKSEIFDDQFSVERPDGSNFTLKIRSTKLEDSAMYFCASTRTRAGQPQHFGDGTRLSIL.

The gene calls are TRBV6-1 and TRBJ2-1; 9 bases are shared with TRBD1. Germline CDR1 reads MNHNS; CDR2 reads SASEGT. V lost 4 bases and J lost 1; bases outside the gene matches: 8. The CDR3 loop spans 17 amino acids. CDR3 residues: CASSATGGASSYNEQFF. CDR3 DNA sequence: TGTGCCAGCAGTGCAACAGGGGGCGCGTCGTCCTACAATGAGCAGTTCTTC.

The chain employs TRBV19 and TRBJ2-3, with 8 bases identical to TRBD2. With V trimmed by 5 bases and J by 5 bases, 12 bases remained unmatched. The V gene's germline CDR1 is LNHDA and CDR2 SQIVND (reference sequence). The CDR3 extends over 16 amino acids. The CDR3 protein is CASSLYSGTPVDTQYF. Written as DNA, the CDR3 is TGTGCCAGTAGTCTCTATAGCGGGACCCCTGTAGATACGCAGTATTTT.